The clone carrying this T cell receptor beta chain was counted a few times. Antigen unknown. CDR1 is DFQATT and CDR2 is SNEGSKA in the germline V gene (reference sequence). V lost 6 bases and J lost 0; bases outside the gene matches: 11. This CDR3 is 17 amino acids long. This sample was taken from a study of T-cell reconstitution after alpha-beta-depleted transplantation in children. Construction of the TCRbeta library involved unique molecular identifiers. TCRdb reanalysed the PCR reads using MiXCR and keeps one entry per CDR3 protein. This table holds 95,000 to 150,000 distinct CDR3 sequences, about 21% found once. Whole-study findings and limits: Where alpha-beta T cells came from about two months after transplant was reportedly several hundred expanded graft clones.

J is TRBJ2-4 and V is TRBV20-1, with 10 nucleotides matching TRBD2. The TCR comes from a male patient between 2 and 10 years old who had a stem cell transplant for chronic granulomatous disease, so the T cells may come from the graft donor. Sequences were derived from PBMCs, mostly from graft donor cells, sampled 180 days after TCRalphabeta/CD19-depleted stem cell transplant. CDR3 protein: CSAGASGRAVAKNIQYF. CDR3 in DNA: TGCAGTGCCGGAGCCAGCGGGAGGGCGGTAGCCAAAAACATTCAGTACTTC.